The 24 T cell receptor beta chains reported below all come from one sample, sequenced in a study of shared clonotypes between healthy human individuals. Naive CD8 cells were CD45RO-negative, positively selected for CCR7, excluding terminally differentiated effector memory CD45RA+ cells. Assay used: immunoSEQ multiplex PCR; TCRdb lists only in-frame clones, some missing. The sample has roughly 2.1 million clones; roughly 91% are singletons. Sequencing used naive CD8+ T cells from PBMCs. The source of these receptors is a man aged 18 to 30 in good health. Some clones in this sample may be carry-over from other donors' samples.

The J gene is TRBJ2-7, the V gene TRBV28; 9 bases match TRBD1. CDR1 is MDHEN, CDR2 SYDVKM, per germline. The CDR3 runs to 13 residues. With 6 bases clipped from V and 3 bases from J, the junction kept 3 bases outside the gene matches. The CDR3 is CASRRTGVYEQYF. In nucleotides, the CDR3 is TGTGCCAGCAGGAGGACAGGGGTCTACGAGCAGTACTTC.

V usage is TRBV28 and J usage is TRBJ2-7; tentative D call: TRBD2 (5 bases). Germline V gene lookup returns CDR1 MDHEN and CDR2 SYDVKM. The CDR3 is 12 residues long. V was clipped by 6 bases and J by 3 bases, with 9 bases between them. The CDR3, as DNA: TGTGCCAGCAGGCGGGCGGGCTACGAGCAGTACTTC. It codes for CASRRAGYEQYF.

The chain carries TRBV9 and TRBJ2-1; D gene ambiguous. V was cut by 1 base and J by 0 bases, with 8 bases left in between. CDR3 size: 15 residues. CDR1 is SGDLS, CDR2 YYNGEE, per germline. The CDR3 protein is CASSVTWGSYNEQFF. The DNA of the CDR3 is TGTGCCAGCAGCGTAACCTGGGGCTCCTACAATGAGCAGTTCTTC.

The CDR3 region has the DNA TGTGCCAGCAGCTTGTTTAAGATTACTGAAGCTTTCTTT. Translating gives CASSLFKITEAFF. The chain carries TRBV7-9 and TRBJ1-1; D gene uncertain. V lost 3 bases to trimming and J lost 5 bases, with 10 bases between them. Germline values: CDR1 SEHNR, CDR2 FQNEAQ (reference sequence). The CDR3 contains 13 residues.

The chain couples TRBV5-3 to TRBJ2-2; D assignment may be TRBD1 or TRBD2 (5 bases each). TRBV5-3 counts as an open reading frame of uncertain function. CDR3 size: 16 residues. Trimming removed 3 bases at V and 0 bases at J, with 12 bases between. CDR3 DNA sequence: TGTGCCAGAAGCTGGCCCCGGGGCACGAACACCGGGGAGCTGTTTTTT. This encodes CARSWPRGTNTGELFF.

This clone occurred once. V gene TRBV9 combines with J gene TRBJ2-7; TRBD2 agrees at 8 bases. J was trimmed by 3 bases and V by 4 bases; bases with no gene match: 9. The CDR3 loop spans 15 amino acids. Germline V gene lookup returns CDR1 SGDLS and CDR2 YYNGEE. The CDR3 sequence is CASSLAGGENYEQYF. CDR3 nucleotide sequence: TGTGCCAGCAGCCTGGCGGGGGGTGAGAACTACGAGCAGTACTTC.

The chain couples TRBV19 to TRBJ1-1; D gene unclear. V lost 1 base, J lost 1 base, and 10 bases lay in between. CDR3 length equals 15 residues. Germline V gene data show CDR1 as LNHDA and CDR2 as SQIVND (reference sequence). For the CDR3, the DNA is TGTGCCAGTAGTATAGTGCCGAGGACGAACACTGAAGCTTTCTTT. It encodes CASSIVPRTNTEAFF.

This clone was detected only once. The chain recombines TRBV14 with TRBJ2-2; D is uncertain. Trimming stripped 5 bases from V and 4 bases from J, with 8 bases between. CDR1 and CDR2 (germline): SGHDN, FVKESK. The CDR3 is 13 amino acids. The CDR3 reads CASSSSGTGELFF. CDR3 in DNA: TGTGCCAGCAGCTCTTCCGGCACCGGGGAGCTGTTTTTT.

The chain links TRBV7-8 to TRBJ2-1; possibly TRBD1 for D (6 bases). V lost 3 bases, J lost 4 bases, and 19 bases lay in between. The length of the CDR3 is 17 residues. Germline V CDR1 and CDR2: SGHVS, FQNEAQ. CDR3 amino acids: CASSLATGWGPYNEQFF. The CDR3, as DNA: TGTGCCAGCAGCTTGGCCACAGGGTGGGGACCTTACAATGAGCAGTTCTTC.

V gene TRBV7-9 combines with J gene TRBJ2-7; D might be TRBD1 (5 bases). Trimming removed 5 bases from V and 2 bases from J, with 16 bases in between. The V gene's germline CDR1 is SEHNR and CDR2 FQNEAQ (reference sequence). The CDR3 is 15 amino acids. CDR3: CASSQDQTAAYEQYF. The DNA for the CDR3 is TGTGCCAGCAGCCAAGACCAGACAGCCGCCTACGAGCAGTACTTC.

The V gene is TRBV27, the J gene TRBJ2-5, with 9 nucleotides matching TRBD2. Germline V CDR1 and CDR2: MNHEY, SMNVEV (reference sequence). The CDR3 totals 13 residues. V shed 3 bases and J 8 bases; nucleotides not matched to a gene: 4. As DNA, the CDR3 is TGTGCCAGCAGTTTTGAGACTAGCGGCACCCAGTACTTC. Translation: CASSFETSGTQYF.

The chain employs TRBV5-6 and TRBJ2-1; D unresolved. V lost 4 bases and J lost 6, with 8 bases in between. Germline V gene data show CDR1 as SGHDT and CDR2 as YYEEEE. The CDR3 covers 12 residues. CDR3: CASSVSVNEQFF. Written as DNA, the CDR3 is TGTGCCAGCAGCGTCTCCGTCAATGAGCAGTTCTTC. The whole variable domain, remainder taken from reference TRBV5-6 and TRBJ2-1, is DAGVTQSPTHLIKTRGQQVTLRCSPKSGHDTVSWYQQALGQGPQFIFQYYEEEERQRGNFPDRFSGHQFPNYSSELNVNALLLGDSALYLCASSVSVNEQFFGPGTRLTVL.

The V call is TRBV7-9, the J call TRBJ2-5, with a weak D call TRBD1 (5 bases). Matching the DNA end better, TRBJ2-7 makes the J call doubtful. Germline CDR1 is SEHNR and CDR2 is FQNEAQ (reference sequence). The CDR3 has 13 amino acids. CDR3 nucleotide sequence: TGTGCCAGCAGCTCAGGGTTAACCTACGAGCAGTACTTC. Amino acids: CASSSGLTYEQYF.

This clone was observed a single time. The CDR3 sequence is CASSYTYGIRSLNEQFF. Here the CDR3 DNA reads TGCGCCAGCAGCTATACCTACGGGATCCGCTCCCTCAATGAGCAGTTCTTC. The chain carries TRBV5-1 and TRBJ2-1; a weak D match, TRBD2 (5 bases). The germline gives CDR1 SGHRS, CDR2 YFSETQ. V lost 3 bases, J lost 6 bases, and 22 bases lay in between. CDR3 length equals 17 residues.

DNA for the CDR3: TGTGCCAGCAGCAGTTCGGTGGTTGTCCGAGCGGGGGAGTGGCTCTCTGGGGCCAACGTCCTGACTTTC. This gives the protein CASSSSVVVRAGEWLSGANVLTF. The chain is built from TRBV9 and TRBJ2-6, with 8 bases identical to TRBD2. CDR1 and CDR2 from the germline V gene are SGDLS and YYNGEE. The CDR3 extends over 23 amino acids. V shed 4 bases, J shed 0 bases, and the junction held 24 bases outside the gene matches.

Note on this clone: Other DNA sequences in this sample translate to the same CDR3. The chain recombines TRBV15 with TRBJ1-5; D is unclear. The CDR3 consists of 12 residues. The germline V gene encodes CDR1 LNHNV and CDR2 YYDKDF (reference sequence). The V gene lost 4 bases and the J gene lost 4 bases, with 5 bases spanning the gap. This CDR3 reads CATSTGNQPQHF. CDR3 sequence (DNA): TGTGCCACCAGCACAGGTAATCAGCCCCAGCATTTT. Variable domain in full (rest from reference TRBV15 and TRBJ1-5): DAMVIQNPRYQVTQFGKPVTLSCSQTLNHNVMYWYQQKSSQAPKLLFHYYDKDFNNEADTPDNFQSRRPNTSFCFLDIRSPGLGDTAMYLCATSTGNQPQHFGDGTRLSIL.

The gene calls are TRBV7-9 and TRBJ2-7, with 7 bases that match TRBD2. The trim removed 6 bases at V and 6 bases at J, leaving 8 bases unmatched. The CDR3 totals 13 residues. Per germline, CDR1 SEHNR and CDR2 FQNEAQ (reference sequence). As DNA, the CDR3 is TGTGCCAGCAGTCCTACTAGCGCCTTCGAGCAGTACTTC. Its translation is CASSPTSAFEQYF.

This chain connects TRBV7-9 to TRBJ2-7, with 7 positions matching TRBD2. The CDR3 sequence is 15 residues long. With 4 bases clipped from V and 6 bases from J, the junction kept 12 bases outside the gene matches. Germline V lookup: CDR1 SEHNR, CDR2 FQNEAQ (reference sequence). Here the CDR3 DNA reads TGTGCCAGCAGCTCCCGGACTAGTTCTCTGGGCGAGCAGTACTTC. It specifies CASSSRTSSLGEQYF. Based on the CDR3 plus reference TRBV7-9 and TRBJ2-7, the full variable domain is DTGVSQNPRHKITKRGQNVTFRCDPISEHNRLYWYRQTLGQGPEFLTYFQNEAQLEKSRLLSDRFSAERPKGSFSTLEIQRTEQGDSAMYLCASSSRTSSLGEQYFGPGTRLTVT.

The J gene is TRBJ2-1, the V gene TRBV4-2; possible D gene TRBD1, 6 bases. Trimming left V 4 bases short and J 7 bases short, with 17 bases between. The germline V gene has CDR1 LGHNA and CDR2 YNFKEQ. The CDR3 sequence is 15 residues long. CDR3 DNA: TGTGCCAGCAGCCTCGGAGTAACAGGGAGAAATGAGCAGTTCTTC. Its translation: CASSLGVTGRNEQFF.

The genes are TRBV29-1 and TRBJ2-1; 8 positions agree with TRBD2. CDR1 and CDR2 from the germline V gene are SQVTM and ANQGSEA. V lost 1 base to trimming and J lost 9 bases; unmatched junction nucleotides: 8. The CDR3 contains 14 residues. The CDR3 region is CSVEAIGRAGEQFF. CDR3 nucleotides: TGCAGCGTTGAAGCAATCGGGAGGGCTGGTGAGCAGTTCTTC.

In nucleotides, the CDR3 is TGTGCCACCAGCAGAGATAGGTGGGGATCGAACACCGGGGAGCTGTTTTTT. This encodes CATSRDRWGSNTGELFF. This sequence joins TRBV15 and TRBJ2-2, with no clear D. The CDR3 spans 17 residues. Germline V gives CDR1 LNHNV, CDR2 YYDKDF (reference sequence). V lost 0 bases and J 0 bases, leaving 11 bases between the germline ends.

To note about this clone: In the same sample, other DNA sequences code for this CDR3. The genes are TRBV9 and TRBJ2-7; D not resolved. Germline V gene sequence: CDR1 SGDLS, CDR2 YYNGEE. The CDR3 consists of 14 residues. Trimming took 2 bases from V and 0 from J, leaving 9 bases between them. Written as DNA, the CDR3 is TGTGCCAGCAGCGTGGCCGTCGGCTCCTACGAGCAGTACTTC. Translation gives CASSVAVGSYEQYF.

V usage is TRBV15 and J usage is TRBJ1-4; the D is unclear. V lost 0 bases and J lost 7, with 15 bases in between. The CDR3 spans 16 residues. Per germline, CDR1 LNHNV and CDR2 YYDKDF (reference sequence). CDR3 loop: CATSRDEPGPGEKLFF. DNA for the CDR3: TGTGCCACCAGCAGAGATGAACCGGGCCCGGGTGAAAAACTGTTTTTT.

The genes are TRBV4-3 and TRBJ2-5; 10 bases are a match to TRBD2. Judging by the DNA end, TRBJ2-7 fits better; the J call may be wrong. This CDR3 is built from 15 residues. Germline assignment: CDR1 LGHNA and CDR2 YSLEER. CDR3 sequence reads: CASSQAASGSYEQYF. The DNA of the CDR3 is TGCGCCAGCAGCCAAGCAGCTAGCGGGAGCTACGAGCAGTACTTC.